This TCR beta chain is drawn from a study of cytomegalovirus exposure and HLA in healthy donors (dated by TCRdb to the late 2010s). Broadly, across the study: In an earlier analysis of fewer than 750 of the donors, 250 to 350 Gb of sequence data and some 120 million unique TCR beta sequences from about 190 million T cells were reported. Using immunosequencing, the study profiled T cell repertoires from fewer than 850 subjects and related those repertoires to cytomegalovirus serostatus. All discovery cohort repertoires had been generated on a single sequencing platform. Among several hundred genotyped donors of the cohort, an average of roughly 230,000 unique TCR beta nucleotide sequences was sequenced per donor, of which about 18% were non-productive. Roughly 300 gigabases of sequencing data and around 80 million unique TCR sequences made up an early release that covered approximately 620 HLA-typed donors. A separate validation cohort of roughly 130 different subjects was used in addition to the 666-subject first cohort. Donor age, sex, ethnicity and CMV serostatus were collected together with the repertoire data. In an earlier analysis of around 540 of the donors, high-throughput TCR beta sequencing was used to judge whether each TCR beta V gene segment behaved as functional or pseudogenic. The aim of the study was to test whether cataloging public T cell receptors could identify signatures of past pathogen exposure. The number of typed donors differed by locus: about 620-640 for A, B, C, DRB1 and DQB1; about 520 for DQA1; approximately 610 for DPA1; and 450 to 480 for DPB1. In the later analysis, no new phenotypic data were used to find candidate immune exposures; instead, reliance was placed on TCR beta sequences and their occurrence across donors. A later genetic analysis used genome-wide SNP genotypes for about 65% of the 666 donors, treating that subset as a discovery cohort. HLA typing covered class I and class II loci at four-digit resolution. About 5 DR-DQ haplotypes were handled as single units for association and clustering, since linkage in the cohort was strong. To predict cytomegalovirus infection status, the study brought together high-throughput TCR immunosequencing, statistical association of individual TCRs with disease status, and machine learning. Of the roughly 400 genotyped donors, over 70% fell in the genetic ancestry cluster associated with self-reported Caucasian donors. A later analysis re-analyzed previously published TCR beta repertoires from roughly 690 donors and added high-resolution HLA genotyping to study TCR occurrence patterns.

General conclusions and limits of the study: According to a later analysis, most CMV-associated TCR beta chains appeared to be HLA-restricted, and the HLA associations seemed to be driven largely by CMV exposure. A further reported finding was that TCR beta sequences accurately predicted the HLA-A and HLA-B alleles for most subjects in the first cohort. Correlated functional status among segregating V segments might be attributable to linkage disequilibrium, but an unknown experimental factor could not be ruled out. The authors suggested that the approach could potentially be generalized to other disease states and immunological phenotypes. In a later analysis, the rate of TCR association differed among HLA loci, with DRB1 alleles having the most associated TCRs and HLA-C alleles having the fewest. At a false discovery rate of 0.05, a later analysis linked 16,951 TCR beta sequences to specific HLA alleles. Most TCR sequences were observed very rarely across donors, whereas some public TCRs were present in many individuals. The earlier analysis of some 540 of the donors excluded seventeen rarely observed V segments, including chromosome 9 orphons, because counts were too low. In the study, approximately 160 TCR beta chains were listed as associated with cytomegalovirus. A group of highly shared sequence variants was considered likely to be a technical artifact of the sequencing pipeline. Presence/absence analyses assumed roughly uniform sequencing depth across donors, an assumption that may not hold. Immune exposure information for the cohort was limited to CMV serostatus. In this cohort, only TCR beta chains were sequenced, and detectable features were limited by the absence of alpha or paired-chain data. Compared with equally common non-associated chains, HLA-associated TCR beta chains in a later analysis were more clonally expanded and had lower generation probabilities. A later analysis reported that several top co-occurrence clusters appeared linked to parvovirus B19, influenza, CMV and Epstein-Barr virus. In an earlier analysis of some 500 of the donors, most TCR beta V segments were observed in productive rearrangements about 87% or about 30% of the time, broadly matching IMGT annotations. Assigning TCR associations to individual alleles was difficult when HLA alleles, especially DR and DQ, strongly co-occurred. A few of the identified cytomegalovirus-associated TCR beta chains were confirmed in vitro to be specific for cytomegalovirus antigens. Cytomegalovirus status was reported to be diagnosed by the classifier with high specificity and sensitivity in both the original and validation cohorts. HLA typing was unavailable for some donors at each locus, so association tests used only the typed subset. An association between a missense DCLRE1C variant and V-gene and J-gene trimming of TCR beta chains was found in a later genetic analysis and replicated in an independent cohort. According to a later genetic analysis, donors in an Asian-associated ancestry cluster had fewer N-insertions in productive TCRs than the approximately 710-donor mean.

The cohort consisted of 650 to 850 healthy bone marrow donors. Cohort members were all nominally healthy when sampled, although unrecorded immune exposures were likely present. The donor was CMV seronegative and was included in the group of 352 seronegative cohort members. Every donor gave a peripheral blood sample, and the peripheral blood mononuclear cells from that sample were used for TCR beta sequencing. The Qiagen DNeasy Blood Extraction Kit was used to extract genomic DNA from the blood cell samples. As regards this clone: Its antigen is unknown. The sample holds no much larger clone one base away, and base qualities are not on file.

The library was obtained by the immunoSEQ multiplex PCR assay. For the multiplex PCR, a mixture combining 60 forward primers for TCR Vbeta segments and 13 reverse primers for TCR Jbeta segments was used. A multiplex PCR assay on genomic DNA amplified the CDR3 region of rearranged TCR beta genes. The Illumina HiSeq System was used to sequence the amplified TCR beta libraries as 87-base-pair reads. Per the source publication's procedure: Across the 670 or so repertoires, a later analysis counted approximately 75 million unique TCR beta chains, approximately 10 million of which were shared by at least two donors. Raw reads were error-corrected and collapsed into unique sequences with a nearest-neighbor algorithm that merged closely related sequences to remove PCR and sequencing errors. To assign V, D and J gene segments, CDR3 sequences were aligned to IMGT reference sequences. For a sequence to be retained, a match of at least six nucleotides to both a V gene segment and a J gene segment was required. Rearrangements were classified as productive when the CDR3 lacked stop codons and remained in frame with V and J, and all other rearrangements were classified as non-productive. Following IMGT convention, CDR3 was defined as the stretch from the second conserved V-encoded cysteine up to the conserved J-encoded phenylalanine. In an earlier analysis of roughly 610 of the donors, sequences lacking an unambiguous match to a single V gene segment were excluded. An earlier analysis of 550 to 650 of the donors classified V segments as functional when productive rearrangements were above 56.7% and as segregating when the standard deviation between donors was above 5%. To diagnose cytomegalovirus status from the catalog of TCR beta chain sequences, a statistical classification framework was built. V and J gene assignment, in a later analysis, came from comparing TCR nucleotide sequences with IMGT/GENE-DB human TR gene sequences. The TCRdist pipeline was used in a later analysis to assign CDR3 sequences and most-parsimonious VDJ recombination scenarios. A later analysis defined each TCR beta chain by its CDR3 amino acid sequence plus V-gene family, and excluded reads lacking a unique V-gene family. As a way to deal with suspected cross-contamination and a sequencing artifact, a later analysis dropped roughly 620 nucleotide sequences that were highly shared and had low generation probability. A later analysis calculated a clonal expansion index for each public chain from normalized within-repertoire ranks of inferred template counts. A later analysis computed generation probabilities with a VDJ recombination model fitted to out-of-frame rearrangements, and checked the results against IGoR. Hypergeometric tests were used in a later analysis to score TCR-TCR, TCR-HLA and TCR-CMV co-occurrence, with a repertoire-size bias correction applied to the TCR pairs. False discovery rates were estimated in a later analysis by permuting HLA or CMV assignments 20 times. In a later analysis, co-occurring TCRs were grouped using DBSCAN, and TCRdist sequence similarity was added for clustering within HLA-allele-positive subsets. Repertoires with fewer than 30,000 or more than 120,000 public chains, plus five repertoires with anomalous nucleotide sharing, were excluded from co-occurrence clustering. Entries here come from immuneACCESS through TCRdb and include only in-frame sequences with V and J called. Some clones fail to appear in such tables; in the studies checked, an unresolved V gene covers under half of the shortfall, and the cause of the remainder is unknown. That table furnishes V, J and clone size, whereas the DNA furnished D and trimming. A total of some 60,000 clones appear in this sample, around 80% of them only once. Under 7% of the sample goes to the ten largest clones.

This receptor was identified in a male donor in good health and CMV-seronegative. The specimen sequenced was PBMCs.

The nucleotides are TGCGCCAGCAGCCAGACAGTTAGCACAGATACGCAGTATTTT. This translates into CASSQTVSTDTQYF. The chain joins TRBV5-1 to TRBJ2-3; TRBD1 is possibly the D segment (5 matching bases). For CDR1 and CDR2, the germline V gene lists SGHRS and YFSETQ. The CDR3 measures 14 amino acids from cysteine to phenylalanine. The sequence is cut down to CDR3 DNA, 42 bases in frame from base 1. Trimming at the junction amounts to 4 bases on V and 0 bases on J, and the germline ends lie 9 bases apart.